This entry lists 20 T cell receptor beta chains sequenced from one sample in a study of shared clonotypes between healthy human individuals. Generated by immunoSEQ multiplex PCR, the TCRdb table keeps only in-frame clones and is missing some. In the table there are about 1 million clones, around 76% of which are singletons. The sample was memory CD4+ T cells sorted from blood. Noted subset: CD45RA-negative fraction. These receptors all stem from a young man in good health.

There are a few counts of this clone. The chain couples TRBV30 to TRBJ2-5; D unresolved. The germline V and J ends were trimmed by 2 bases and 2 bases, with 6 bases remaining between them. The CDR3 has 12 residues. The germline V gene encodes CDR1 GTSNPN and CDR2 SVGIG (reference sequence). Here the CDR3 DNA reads TGTGCCTGGAGTTACCAGCAAGAGACCCAGTACTTC. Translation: CAWSYQQETQYF.

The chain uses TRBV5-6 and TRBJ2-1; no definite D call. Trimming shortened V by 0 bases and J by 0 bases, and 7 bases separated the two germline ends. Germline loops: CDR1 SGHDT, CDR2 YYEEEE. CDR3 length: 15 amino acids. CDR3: CASSLGRSSYNEQFF. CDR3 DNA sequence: TGTGCCAGCAGCTTGGGCAGGAGCTCCTACAATGAGCAGTTCTTC.

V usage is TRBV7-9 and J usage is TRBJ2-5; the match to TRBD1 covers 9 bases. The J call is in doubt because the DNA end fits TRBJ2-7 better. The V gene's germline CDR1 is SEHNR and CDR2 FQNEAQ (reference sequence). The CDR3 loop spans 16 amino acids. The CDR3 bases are TGTGCCAGCAGCCCTCTCGGGACAGGGAGTCCCTACGAGCAGTACTTC. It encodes CASSPLGTGSPYEQYF.

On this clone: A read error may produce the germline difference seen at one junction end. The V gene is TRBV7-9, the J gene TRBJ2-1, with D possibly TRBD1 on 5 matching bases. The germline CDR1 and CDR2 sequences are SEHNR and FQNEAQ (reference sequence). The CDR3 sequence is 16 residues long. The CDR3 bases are TGTGCCAGCAGCATAGCATTCGACAGCTCCTACAATGAGCAGTTCTTC. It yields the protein CASSIAFDSSYNEQFF.

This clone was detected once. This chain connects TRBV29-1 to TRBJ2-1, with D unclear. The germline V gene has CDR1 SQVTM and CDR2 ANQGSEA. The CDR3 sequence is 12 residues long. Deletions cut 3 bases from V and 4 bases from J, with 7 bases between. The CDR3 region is CSVENGYNEQFF. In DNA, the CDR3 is TGCAGCGTTGAGAACGGATACAATGAGCAGTTCTTC.

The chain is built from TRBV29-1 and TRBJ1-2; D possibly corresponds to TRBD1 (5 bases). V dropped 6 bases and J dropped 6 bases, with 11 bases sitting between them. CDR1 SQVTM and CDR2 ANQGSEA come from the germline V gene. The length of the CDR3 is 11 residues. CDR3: CSVFSGNGYTF. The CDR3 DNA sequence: TGCAGCGTATTCTCAGGGAATGGCTACACCTTC.

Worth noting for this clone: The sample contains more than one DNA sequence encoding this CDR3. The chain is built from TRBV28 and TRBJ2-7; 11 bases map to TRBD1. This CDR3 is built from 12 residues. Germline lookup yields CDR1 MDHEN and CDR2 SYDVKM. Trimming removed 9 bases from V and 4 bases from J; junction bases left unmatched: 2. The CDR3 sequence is CASGQGAYEQYF. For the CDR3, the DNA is TGTGCCAGTGGACAGGGGGCTTACGAGCAGTACTTC.

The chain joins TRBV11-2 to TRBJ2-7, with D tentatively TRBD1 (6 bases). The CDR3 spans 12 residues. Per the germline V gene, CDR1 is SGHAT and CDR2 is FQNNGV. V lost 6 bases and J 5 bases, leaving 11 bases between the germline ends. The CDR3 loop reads CASSDQGNEQYF. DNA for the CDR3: TGTGCCAGCAGTGATCAGGGGAACGAGCAGTACTTC.

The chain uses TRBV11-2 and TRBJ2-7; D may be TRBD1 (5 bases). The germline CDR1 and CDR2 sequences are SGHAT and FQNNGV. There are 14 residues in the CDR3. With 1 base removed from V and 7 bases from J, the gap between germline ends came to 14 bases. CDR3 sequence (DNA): TGTGCCAGCAGCTTAGGGACATTTTCGGAAGAGCAGTACTTC. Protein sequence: CASSLGTFSEEQYF.

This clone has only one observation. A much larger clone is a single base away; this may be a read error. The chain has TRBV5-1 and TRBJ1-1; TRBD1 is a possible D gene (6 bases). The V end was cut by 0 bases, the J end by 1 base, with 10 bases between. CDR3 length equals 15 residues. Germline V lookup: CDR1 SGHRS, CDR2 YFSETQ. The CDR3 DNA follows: TGCGCCAGCAGCTTGGTTCAGGGGCCGAACACTGAAGCTTTCTTT. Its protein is CASSLVQGPNTEAFF.

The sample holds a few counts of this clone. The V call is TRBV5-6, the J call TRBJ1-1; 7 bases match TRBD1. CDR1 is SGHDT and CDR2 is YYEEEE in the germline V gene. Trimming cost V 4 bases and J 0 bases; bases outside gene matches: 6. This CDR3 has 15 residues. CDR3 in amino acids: CASSRRQGVNTEAFF. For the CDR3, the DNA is TGTGCCAGCAGCAGACGACAGGGAGTGAACACTGAAGCTTTCTTT.

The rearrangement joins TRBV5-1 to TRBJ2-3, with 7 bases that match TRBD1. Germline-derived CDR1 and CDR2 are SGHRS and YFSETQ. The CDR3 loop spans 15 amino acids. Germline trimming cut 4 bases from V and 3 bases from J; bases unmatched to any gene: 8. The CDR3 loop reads CASSDGDSGTDTQYF. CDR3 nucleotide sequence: TGCGCCAGCAGCGACGGGGACAGTGGGACAGATACGCAGTATTTT. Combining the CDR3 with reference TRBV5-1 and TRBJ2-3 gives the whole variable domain KAGVTQTPRYLIKTRGQQVTLSCSPISGHRSVSWYQQTPGQGLQFLFEYFSETQRNKGNFPGRFSGRQFSNSRSEMNVSTLELGDSALYLCASSDGDSGTDTQYFGPGTRLTVL.

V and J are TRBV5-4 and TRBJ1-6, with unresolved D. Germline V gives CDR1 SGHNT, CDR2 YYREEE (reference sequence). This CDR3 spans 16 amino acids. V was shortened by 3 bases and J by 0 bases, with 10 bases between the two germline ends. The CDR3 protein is CASSSKTDSYNSPLHF. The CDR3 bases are TGTGCCAGCAGCTCTAAGACCGACTCCTATAATTCACCCCTCCACTTT. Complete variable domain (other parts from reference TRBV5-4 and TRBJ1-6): ETGVTQSPTHLIKTRGQQVTLRCSSQSGHNTVSWYQQALGQGPQFIFQYYREEENGRGNFPPRFSGLQFPNYSSELNVNALELDDSALYLCASSSKTDSYNSPLHFGNGTRLTVT.

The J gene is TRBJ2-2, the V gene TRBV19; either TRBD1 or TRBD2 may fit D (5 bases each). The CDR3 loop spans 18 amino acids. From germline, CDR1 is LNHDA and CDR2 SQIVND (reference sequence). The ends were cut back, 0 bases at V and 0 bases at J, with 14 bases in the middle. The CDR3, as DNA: TGTGCCAGTAGTATAGAGTGGGGGACGGACACGAACACCGGGGAGCTGTTTTTT. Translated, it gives CASSIEWGTDTNTGELFF.

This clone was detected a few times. CDR3 in amino acids: CAWSVWGGIYEQYF. The CDR3 DNA reads TGTGCCTGGAGTGTATGGGGGGGCATCTACGAGCAGTACTTC. The V call is TRBV30, the J call TRBJ2-7; D may be TRBD2 (7 bases). CDR3 length: 14 amino acids. The V gene's germline CDR1 is GTSNPN and CDR2 SVGIG (reference sequence). V lost 0 bases to trimming and J lost 3 bases, with 12 bases between them.

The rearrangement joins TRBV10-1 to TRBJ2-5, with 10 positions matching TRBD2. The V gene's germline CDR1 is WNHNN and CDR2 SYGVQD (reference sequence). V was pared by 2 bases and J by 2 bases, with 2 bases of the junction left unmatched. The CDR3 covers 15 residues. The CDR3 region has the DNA TGCGCCAGCAGTGAGGCTAGCGGGGGACAAGAGACCCAGTACTTC. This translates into CASSEASGGQETQYF.

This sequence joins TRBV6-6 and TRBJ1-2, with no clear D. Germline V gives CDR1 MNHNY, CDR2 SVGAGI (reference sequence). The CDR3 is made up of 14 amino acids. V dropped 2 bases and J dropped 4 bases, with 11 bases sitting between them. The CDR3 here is CASSYVGEPYGYTF. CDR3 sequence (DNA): TGTGCCAGCAGTTACGTTGGGGAACCCTATGGCTACACCTTC.

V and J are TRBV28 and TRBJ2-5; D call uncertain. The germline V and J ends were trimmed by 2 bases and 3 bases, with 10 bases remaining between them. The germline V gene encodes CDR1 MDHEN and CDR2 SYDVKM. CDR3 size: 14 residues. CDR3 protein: CASSLGYREETQYF. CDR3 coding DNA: TGTGCCAGCAGTTTAGGGTATAGAGAAGAGACCCAGTACTTC.

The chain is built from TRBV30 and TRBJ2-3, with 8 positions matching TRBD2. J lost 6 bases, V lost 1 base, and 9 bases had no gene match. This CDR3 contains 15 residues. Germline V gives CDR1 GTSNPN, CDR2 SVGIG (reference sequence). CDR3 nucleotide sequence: TGTGCCTGGAGTGCGGTCGGGGGGGTCCGGGATACGCAGTATTTT. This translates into CAWSAVGGVRDTQYF. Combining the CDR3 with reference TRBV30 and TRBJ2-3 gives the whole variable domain SQTIHQWPATLVQPVGSPLSLECTVEGTSNPNLYWYRQAAGRGLQLLFYSVGIGQISSEVPQNLSASRPQDRQFILSSKKLLLSDSGFYLCAWSAVGGVRDTQYFGPGTRLTVL.

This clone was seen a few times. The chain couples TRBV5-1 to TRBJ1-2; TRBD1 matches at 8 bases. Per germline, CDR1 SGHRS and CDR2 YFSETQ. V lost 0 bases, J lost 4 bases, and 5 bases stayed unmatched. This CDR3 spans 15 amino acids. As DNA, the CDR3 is TGCGCCAGCAGCTTGGTATCTGGACAGGGCTATGGCTACACCTTC. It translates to CASSLVSGQGYGYTF.